This T cell receptor beta chain stems from a study of blood T cell repertoires in COVID-19. Study as a whole: From T cells, B-cell-depleted T cells, or PBMCs came the material, which was cDNA or gDNA.

Clones were read by immunoSEQ multiplex PCR, and TCRdb kept only the in-frame ones, dropping some. This table holds about 190,000 clones, roughly 84% found once. Germline values: CDR1 MGHRA, CDR2 YSYEKL. V lost 9 bases, J lost 2 bases, and 2 bases stayed unmatched. The CDR3 sequence is 13 residues long. Participant-given clinical history determined each cohort assignment. The clonotype comes from a woman aged 30 to 39 who had been exposed to COVID-19. The chain carries TRBV4-1 and TRBJ1-5; TRBD1 matches at 9 bases. Material for sequencing was PBMCs or T cells enriched from blood (not recorded which). CDR3 DNA: TGCGCCAGACGGACAGGGGGCAATCAGCCCCAGCATTTT. Amino acids: CARRTGGNQPQHF.